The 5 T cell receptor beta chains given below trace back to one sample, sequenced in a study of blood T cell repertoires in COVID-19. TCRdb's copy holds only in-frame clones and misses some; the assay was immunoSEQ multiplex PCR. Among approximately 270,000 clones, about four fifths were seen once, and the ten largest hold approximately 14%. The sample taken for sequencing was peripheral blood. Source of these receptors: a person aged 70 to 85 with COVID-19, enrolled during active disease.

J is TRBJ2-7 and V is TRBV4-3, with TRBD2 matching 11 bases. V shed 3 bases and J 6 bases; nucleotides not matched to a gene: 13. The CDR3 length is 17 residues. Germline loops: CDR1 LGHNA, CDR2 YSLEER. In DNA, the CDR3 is TGCGCCAGCAGCCAGATACGCGCTACTAGCGGGGGAGCCGAGCAGTACTTC. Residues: CASSQIRATSGGAEQYF.

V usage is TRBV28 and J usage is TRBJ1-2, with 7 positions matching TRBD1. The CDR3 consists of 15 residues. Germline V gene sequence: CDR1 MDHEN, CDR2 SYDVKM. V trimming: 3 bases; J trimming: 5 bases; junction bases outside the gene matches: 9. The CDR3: CASSFRGRDLYGYTF. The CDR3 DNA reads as TGTGCCAGCAGTTTTAGGGGGCGGGATTTGTATGGCTACACCTTC.

This chain's CDR3 is CAGSGLRFSDTQYF. CDR3 nucleotides: TGTGCCGGCTCAGGACTAAGATTCTCGGATACGCAGTATTTT. This chain links TRBV6-5 with TRBJ2-3; a possible D gene is TRBD2 (6 bases). V dropped 11 bases and J dropped 6 bases, with 21 bases sitting between them. This CDR3 spans 14 amino acids. Looked up from germline, CDR1 is MNHEY and CDR2 is SVGAGI.

CDR3 coding DNA: TGTGCCAGCAGCTTGAAGGGGACCGGGGAGCTGTTTTTT. Translating it yields CASSLKGTGELFF. This chain connects TRBV7-2 to TRBJ2-2, with a tentative D call TRBD1 (5 bases). Germline loops: CDR1 SGHTA, CDR2 FQGNSA. The CDR3 has 13 amino acids. Trimming cost V 3 bases and J 5 bases, with 7 bases left between them.

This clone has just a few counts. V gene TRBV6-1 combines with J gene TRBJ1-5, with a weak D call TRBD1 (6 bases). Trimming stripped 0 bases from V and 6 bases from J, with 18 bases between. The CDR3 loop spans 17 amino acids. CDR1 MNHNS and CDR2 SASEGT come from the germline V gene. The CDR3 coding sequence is TGTGCCAGCAGTGAAGCGTTAGGATTGGGGGCCGTTCAGCCCCAGCATTTT. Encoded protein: CASSEALGLGAVQPQHF.